The T cell receptor (beta chain) described here comes from a study of blood T cell repertoires in COVID-19. Study summary: Samples came from the United States, Italy and Spain, spanning acute and convalescent COVID-19. From T cells, B-cell-depleted T cells, or PBMCs came the material, which was cDNA or gDNA.

The CDR3 spans 15 residues. The ends were cut back, 0 bases at V and 9 bases at J, with 15 bases in the middle. Germline CDR1 is SEHNR and CDR2 is FQNEAQ (reference sequence). In the original processing: Counts of nucleated cells, estimated from reference gene primer amplification, were obtained. The table came from immunoSEQ multiplex PCR; TCRdb's copy has only in-frame clones and leaves some out. V and J calls and clone size follow that table, whereas D and trimming were derived from the DNA. This repertoire shows over 30,000 clones, around 80% found once; its top ten account for around 38%. The chain links TRBV7-9 to TRBJ2-4; D remains unclear. This receptor was taken from a man older than 75 with active or convalescent COVID-19. The source material was peripheral blood. The CDR3 here is CASSLALVDSAIQYF. Here the CDR3 DNA reads TGTGCCAGCAGCTTAGCGTTGGTCGATAGTGCCATTCAGTACTTC. The whole variable domain, remainder taken from reference TRBV7-9 and TRBJ2-4, is DTGVSQNPRHKITKRGQNVTFRCDPISEHNRLYWYRQTLGQGPEFLTYFQNEAQLEKSRLLSDRFSAERPKGSFSTLEIQRTEQGDSAMYLCASSLALVDSAIQYFGAGTRLSVL.